This is a list of T cell receptor beta chains from one sample in a study of blood T cell repertoires in COVID-19. TCRdb's table, derived via immunoSEQ multiplex PCR, lists solely in-frame clones and lacks some. Among 150,000 to 200,000 clones listed, approximately 80% were seen once. The specimen was PBMCs or T cells enriched from blood (not recorded which). The receptors derive from a man in his forties who had recovered from COVID-19. Both conserved end residues are part of each CDR3. The D gene is left open where the match is weak. Clone size is stated in some rows and not others, as once, few, many or a class when expanded.

cdr3_nt | cdr3_aa | cdr3_length | v_call | clone_size | d_call | j_call
TGCGCCAGCAGCTGGACAGGGGAAGAGACCCAGTACTTC | CASSWTGEETQYF | 13 | TRBV5-1 | . | TRBD1 | TRBJ2-5
TGTGCCTGGAGGGCAGGCCATACCTACGAGCAGTACTTC | CAWRAGHTYEQYF | 13 | TRBV30 | . | . | TRBJ2-7
TGTGCCAGCAGTTACTCGAAGGGGGATACGCAGTATTTT | CASSYSKGDTQYF | 13 | TRBV6-5 | . | . | TRBJ2-3
TGTGCCTCAAAAGCGGAAGGTTACACTGAAGCTTTCTTT | CASKAEGYTEAFF | 13 | TRBV19 | . | . | TRBJ1-1
TGTGCCAGCTCGTCACAGGGGGCGGTAGATACGCAGTATTTT | CASSSQGAVDTQYF | 14 | TRBV18 | . | TRBD1 | TRBJ2-3
TGTGCCAGCAGCCAACCCCCGGGACAGGGGGTCTACGAGCAGTACTTC | CASSQPPGQGVYEQYF | 16 | TRBV3-1/TRBV3-2 | . | TRBD1 | TRBJ2-7
TGTGCCAGTAGAGAGACAGACACGCAGTATTTT | CASRETDTQYF | 11 | TRBV19 | . | . | TRBJ2-3
TGTGCCAGCAGTCAGGACAGCTACTATGGCTACACCTTC | CASSQDSYYGYTF | 13 | TRBV28 | . | . | TRBJ1-2
TGTGCCAGCAGTGAAGGCCTGGGCCATTCCTACGAGCAGTACTTC | CASSEGLGHSYEQYF | 15 | TRBV2 | . | . | TRBJ2-7
TGTGCCAGCACCCCAAGGGGGACAGGGTCCTACAATGAGCAGTTCTTC | CASTPRGTGSYNEQFF | 16 | TRBV11-2 | . | TRBD1 | TRBJ2-1
TGTGCCACCAGCCCGCGACGGAGTTCACCCCTCCACTTT | CATSPRRSSPLHF | 13 | TRBV15 | few | . | TRBJ1-6
TGTGCCAGCAGCTTGGGACTAATTCGGGAGACCCAGTACTTC | CASSLGLIRETQYF | 14 | TRBV5-5 | . | . | TRBJ2-5
TGCGCCAGCGCCCCCGACAGGGGGCATTCCGAGCAGTACTTC | CASAPDRGHSEQYF | 14 | TRBV5-1 | . | TRBD1 | TRBJ2-7
TGTGCCAGCATCCGACAGGGGTTATATGGCTACACCTTC | CASIRQGLYGYTF | 13 | TRBV11-2 | . | TRBD1 | TRBJ1-2
TGTGCCAGCAGCTTGAATTTACAGGGAAACACTGAAGCTTTCTTT | CASSLNLQGNTEAFF | 15 | TRBV7-8 | once | . | TRBJ1-1
TGCGCCAGCAGCCCGGGACAGGCCCTCTCTGGAAACACCATATATTTT | CASSPGQALSGNTIYF | 16 | TRBV5-1 | few | TRBD1 | TRBJ1-3
TGTGCCATCAGTGATGGAGCGGGGGGGCTCTACGAGCAGTACTTC | CAISDGAGGLYEQYF | 15 | TRBV10-3 | . | TRBD2 | TRBJ2-7
TGCGCCAGCAGCGCACGGACAGCCCGGGACACTGAAGCTTTCTTT | CASSARTARDTEAFF | 15 | TRBV5-1 | . | . | TRBJ1-1
TGCGCCAGCTCTCTTCGGTCGGTCGGGAACTCCTACGAGCAGTACTTC | CASSLRSVGNSYEQYF | 16 | TRBV10-1 | . | . | TRBJ2-7
TGCAGCGTAGATGACAGGCTATATGGCTACACCTTC | CSVDDRLYGYTF | 12 | TRBV29-1 | few | . | TRBJ1-2
TGCAGCGTTCACAGGGGCACTGAAGCTTTCTTT | CSVHRGTEAFF | 11 | TRBV29-1 | few | TRBD1 | TRBJ1-1
TGCGCCAGCAGTGAGAGTAGCGGCACAGATACGCAGTATTTT | CASSESSGTDTQYF | 14 | TRBV10-1 | . | . | TRBJ2-3
TGTGCCAGCAGCCCGGACAGAGCAGAGACCCAGTACTTC | CASSPDRAETQYF | 13 | TRBV7-6 | many | . | TRBJ2-5
TGTGCCAGTAGTATAGTAACAGGGCGGCGGGAGCAGTACTTC | CASSIVTGRREQYF | 14 | TRBV19 | once | . | TRBJ2-7
TGTGCCTGGAGTGTTGGAGGGTCCAATGAAAAACTGTTTTTT | CAWSVGGSNEKLFF | 14 | TRBV30 | . | . | TRBJ1-4
TGTGCCAGCAGTCCGGGGGACTTAGGCACAGATACGCAGTATTTT | CASSPGDLGTDTQYF | 15 | TRBV6-5 | . | . | TRBJ2-3
TGTGCCAGCAGCACCCCCCTGGGGGGTGACTATGGCTACACCTTC | CASSTPLGGDYGYTF | 15 | TRBV7-9 | . | . | TRBJ1-2
TGCGCCAGCAGCTCCGGGACAATCCCCAGGGAGCCCCAGCATTTT | CASSSGTIPREPQHF | 15 | TRBV5-1 | once | . | TRBJ1-5
TGTGCCAGCAGCACGGGGACAGGGGATTCACCCCTCCACTTT | CASSTGTGDSPLHF | 14 | TRBV7-3 | . | TRBD1 | TRBJ1-6
TGTGCCAGCAGCCAAGCGGGGGGGCCGGGGGAGACCCAGTACTTC | CASSQAGGPGETQYF | 15 | TRBV3-1/TRBV3-2 | . | TRBD2 | TRBJ2-5
TGTGCCAGCAGCTTAACGGACAGGGGAAATACGCAGTATTTT | CASSLTDRGNTQYF | 14 | TRBV7-9 | . | TRBD1 | TRBJ2-3
TGTGCCAGCAGCTTAGTGGGGCAGTTTGGCTACACCTTC | CASSLVGQFGYTF | 13 | TRBV7-9 | . | . | TRBJ1-2
TGTGCCACGGCAGGGTTTACCTATGGCTACACCTTC | CATAGFTYGYTF | 12 | TRBV2 | . | . | TRBJ1-2
TGCGCCAGCAGCTTTGGACTAGCGGGGGGGCTGGAGACCCAGTACTTC | CASSFGLAGGLETQYF | 16 | TRBV5-1 | . | TRBD2 | TRBJ2-5
TGTGCCAGCAGCCGCACAGGTGACTCTGGAAACACCATATATTTT | CASSRTGDSGNTIYF | 15 | TRBV7-2 | . | . | TRBJ1-3
TGTGCCAGCAGCTGGGAGACAGGGGCGAACACTGAAGCTTTCTTT | CASSWETGANTEAFF | 15 | TRBV7-9 | . | TRBD1 | TRBJ1-1
TGTGCCAGCAGCGAACTGACCGGGGAGCTGTTTTTT | CASSELTGELFF | 12 | TRBV3-1/TRBV3-2 | . | . | TRBJ2-2
TGCGCCAGCAGCTTGGTTCAGGGTTTAGACACTGAAGCTTTCTTT | CASSLVQGLDTEAFF | 15 | TRBV5-1 | . | . | TRBJ1-1
TGTGCCAGCAGTTACATGGCAGTGAACACTGAAGCTTTCTTT | CASSYMAVNTEAFF | 14 | TRBV6-5 | . | . | TRBJ1-1
TGTGCCAGTCACTCCGGGACAGGGGTTCCATTAAGGGATGGCTACACCTTC | CASHSGTGVPLRDGYTF | 17 | TRBV19 | . | TRBD1 | TRBJ1-2
TGTGCCAGCAGTTTCCCAGGGGGAACCACTGAAGCTTTCTTT | CASSFPGGTTEAFF | 14 | TRBV11-1 | . | TRBD1 | TRBJ1-1
TGTGCCAGCAGCTTGGCCGGGCGGGGGCGAAACAATTCACCCCTCCACTTT | CASSLAGRGRNNSPLHF | 17 | TRBV5-4 | . | . | TRBJ1-6
TGTGCCAGCAGCGGAAGGGGGTTAGGCACCGGGGAGCTGTTTTTT | CASSGRGLGTGELFF | 15 | TRBV2 | . | . | TRBJ2-2
TGTGCCAGCAGCCCGGGAGGGTCGGGCCTGAACACTGAAGCTTTCTTT | CASSPGGSGLNTEAFF | 16 | TRBV7-2 | once | . | TRBJ1-1